This T cell receptor (beta chain) was profiled in a study of shared clonotypes between healthy human individuals. Study-wide findings and caveats: Shared clonotypes: approximately 4.5% naive CD4, about 3.3% naive CD8, 2.3% memory CD4, around 0.4% memory CD8.

Turning to this clone: Its specificity is not known.

Donors comprised healthy HIV-negative adults lacking recent acute infections or vaccinations. TCRdb's table, derived via immunoSEQ multiplex PCR, lists solely in-frame clones and lacks some. The repertoire holds some 2.4 million clones, with 93% as singletons. V gave up 4 bases and J gave up 2 bases, with 15 bases separating them. The CDR3 contains 15 residues. Germline lookup yields CDR1 SGHNT and CDR2 YYREEE (reference sequence). The TCR comes from a young man in good health. Some clones in this sample may be carry-over from other donors' samples. Sequenced material: naive CD4+ T cells from PBMCs. Indicated subset: CD45RA+ positively selected. The V and J genes are TRBV5-4 and TRBJ1-1; D call uncertain. CDR3 in amino acids: CASSPVLGINTEAFF. CDR3 DNA: TGTGCCAGCAGCCCCGTGCTAGGGATAAACACTGAAGCTTTCTTT.